The next 10 T cell receptor beta chains were all read from a single sample in a study of CD8 T cells in Susac syndrome. Reverse transcription of roughly 0.5 to 1 ug RNA was carried out with random hexamers. TCRdb re-called the immunoSEQ multiplex PCR reads with MiXCR, one entry per CDR3 protein. Found here are about 120,000 distinct CDR3 sequences, approximately 96% of them singletons; the top ten hold roughly 0.14%. Sequenced: CD4+ T cells from PBMCs. The receptors originated from a human donor with Susac syndrome.

The chain joins TRBV6-5 to TRBJ1-4, with TRBD1 matching 7 bases. The CDR3 has 14 residues. The trim removed 8 bases at V and 8 bases at J, leaving 11 bases unmatched. Germline CDR1 MNHEY, CDR2 SVGAGI. CDR3 in DNA: TGTGCCAGCGTCCCTAGGCAGGGGGAAGAAAAACTGTTTTTT. This sequence encodes CASVPRQGEEKLFF.

The gene calls are TRBV30 and TRBJ2-2; maybe TRBD1 (6 bases). This CDR3 contains 14 residues. Germline CDR1 and CDR2: GTSNPN and SVGIG (reference sequence). Trimming removed 1 base from V and 2 bases from J, with 8 bases in between. The CDR3 protein is CAWSGGGNTGELFF. The CDR3 DNA follows: TGTGCCTGGAGTGGAGGGGGAAACACCGGGGAGCTGTTTTTT.

Here the CDR3 reads CASSAGRKETQYF. DNA for the CDR3: TGTGCCAGCAGCGCGGGACGTAAAGAGACCCAGTACTTC. V and J are TRBV5-4 and TRBJ2-5; D is possibly TRBD2 (6 bases). This CDR3 spans 13 amino acids. In germline, CDR1 is SGHNT, CDR2 YYREEE (reference sequence). V lost 4 bases and J lost 3, with 10 bases in between. The complete variable domain, with remaining parts taken from reference TRBV5-4 and TRBJ2-5, reads ETGVTQSPTHLIKTRGQQVTLRCSSQSGHNTVSWYQQALGQGPQFIFQYYREEENGRGNFPPRFSGLQFPNYSSELNVNALELDDSALYLCASSAGRKETQYFGPGTRLLVL.

This chain links TRBV29-1 with TRBJ2-5; 12 nucleotides match TRBD2. CDR3 size: 14 residues. V lost 6 bases to trimming and J lost 3 bases; unmatched junction nucleotides: 5. The germline V gene encodes CDR1 SQVTM and CDR2 ANQGSEA. CDR3 bases: TGCAGCGTCCCGACTAGCGGGAGTAAAGAGACCCAGTACTTC. Its translation: CSVPTSGSKETQYF.

The chain employs TRBV12-3 or TRBV12-4 and TRBJ2-7; 7 nucleotides line up with TRBD1. J lost 6 bases, V lost 6 bases, and 11 bases had no gene match. There are 14 residues in the CDR3. The CDR3 is CASSLRDSLVEQYF. The CDR3 nucleotides read TGTGCCAGCAGCCTCCGGGACAGCTTGGTCGAGCAGTACTTC.

The chain links TRBV28 to TRBJ2-5; 9 bases are a match to TRBD1. This CDR3 comprises 14 residues. Germline lookup yields CDR1 MDHEN and CDR2 SYDVKM. V gave up 6 bases and J gave up 5 bases; unmatched junction bases: 7. The CDR3 protein is CASRGDRGWETQYF. The DNA for the CDR3 is TGTGCCAGCAGAGGTGACAGGGGGTGGGAGACCCAGTACTTC.

The genes are TRBV27 and TRBJ2-5; 8 nucleotides align to TRBD2. The CDR3 covers 15 residues. Unmatched junction bases numbered 8, after V lost 4 bases and J lost 4 bases. The V gene's germline CDR1 is MNHEY and CDR2 SMNVEV (reference sequence). This CDR3 is CASSSRLARVETQYF. For the CDR3, the DNA is TGTGCCAGCAGTTCCCGACTAGCGAGGGTAGAGACCCAGTACTTC.

On this clonotype: One junction end disagrees with the germline gene, perhaps due to a read error. The genes are TRBV12-3 or TRBV12-4 and TRBJ2-7; D possibly corresponds to TRBD2 (5 bases). This CDR3 has 14 amino acids. CDR3 residues: CASSLAPPPGEQYF. The DNA of the CDR3 is TGTGCCAGCAGCTTAGCACCCCCGCCGGGGGAGCAGTACTTC.

The V call is TRBV19, the J call TRBJ2-5; 10 bases align to TRBD2. With 4 bases clipped from V and 5 bases from J, the junction kept 7 bases outside the gene matches. Per the germline V gene, CDR1 is LNHDA and CDR2 is SQIVND (reference sequence). The CDR3 extends over 15 amino acids. The CDR3 reads CASSSRLAGVETQYF. In nucleotides, the CDR3 is TGTGCCAGTAGTAGCCGGCTAGCGGGAGTGGAGACCCAGTACTTC.

The rearrangement joins TRBV3-1 to TRBJ1-2; the D is unclear. Per germline, CDR1 LGHDT and CDR2 YNNKEL (reference sequence). V lost 4 bases, J lost 10 bases, and 16 bases lay in between. The CDR3 extends over 13 amino acids. The CDR3: CASSPTGLGDYTF. CDR3 sequence (DNA): TGTGCCAGCAGCCCAACCGGACTGGGAGACTACACCTTC. Drawing the rest from reference TRBV3-1 and TRBJ1-2, the complete variable domain is DTAVSQTPKYLVTQMGNDKSIKCEQNLGHDTMYWYKQDSKKFLKIMFSYNNKELIINETVPNRFSPKSPDKAHLNLHINSLELGDSAVYFCASSPTGLGDYTFGSGTRLTVV.